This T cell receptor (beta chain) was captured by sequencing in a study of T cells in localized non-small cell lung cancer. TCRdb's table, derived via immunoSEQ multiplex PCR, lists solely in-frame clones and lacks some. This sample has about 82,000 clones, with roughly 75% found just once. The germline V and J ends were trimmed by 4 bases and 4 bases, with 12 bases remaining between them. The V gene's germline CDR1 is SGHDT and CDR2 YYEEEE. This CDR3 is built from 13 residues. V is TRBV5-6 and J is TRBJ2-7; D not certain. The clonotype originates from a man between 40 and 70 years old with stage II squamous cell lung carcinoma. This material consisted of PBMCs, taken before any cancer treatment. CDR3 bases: TGTGCCAGCAGCCTGGGTAGGATTTACGAGCAGTACTTC. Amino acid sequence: CASSLGRIYEQYF.